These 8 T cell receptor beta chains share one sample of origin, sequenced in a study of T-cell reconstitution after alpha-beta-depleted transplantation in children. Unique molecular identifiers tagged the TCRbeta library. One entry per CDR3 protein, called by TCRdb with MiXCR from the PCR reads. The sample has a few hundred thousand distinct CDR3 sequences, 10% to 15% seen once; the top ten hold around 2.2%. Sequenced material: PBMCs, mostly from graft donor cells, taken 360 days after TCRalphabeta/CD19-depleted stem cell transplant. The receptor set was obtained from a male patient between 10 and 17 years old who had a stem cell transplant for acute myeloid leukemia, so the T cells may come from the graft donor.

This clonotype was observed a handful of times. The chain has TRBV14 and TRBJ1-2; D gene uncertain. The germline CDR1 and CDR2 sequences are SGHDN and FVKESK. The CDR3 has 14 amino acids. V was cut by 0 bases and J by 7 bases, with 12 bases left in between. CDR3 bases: TGTGCCAGCAGCCAAGATCTGGGAGGGATTGGCTACACCTTC. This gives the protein CASSQDLGGIGYTF.

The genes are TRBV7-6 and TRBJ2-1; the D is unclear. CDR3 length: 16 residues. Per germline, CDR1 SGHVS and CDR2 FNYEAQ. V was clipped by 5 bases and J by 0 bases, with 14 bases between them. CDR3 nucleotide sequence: TGTGCCAGCAGCCGGCGACTCTTTAGCTCCTACAATGAGCAGTTCTTC. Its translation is CASSRRLFSSYNEQFF. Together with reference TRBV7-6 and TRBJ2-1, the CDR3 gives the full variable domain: GAGVSQSPRYKVTKRGQDVALRCDPISGHVSLYWYRQALGQGPEFLTYFNYEAQQDKSGLPNDRFSAERPEGSISTLTIQRTEQRDSAMYRCASSRRLFSSYNEQFFGPGTRLTVL.

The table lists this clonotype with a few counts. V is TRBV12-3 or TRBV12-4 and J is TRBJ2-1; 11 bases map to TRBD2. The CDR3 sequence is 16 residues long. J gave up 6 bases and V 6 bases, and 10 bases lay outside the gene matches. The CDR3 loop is CASSPGGLAAFNEQFF. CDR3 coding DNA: TGTGCCAGCAGCCCTGGGGGACTAGCGGCCTTCAATGAGCAGTTCTTC.

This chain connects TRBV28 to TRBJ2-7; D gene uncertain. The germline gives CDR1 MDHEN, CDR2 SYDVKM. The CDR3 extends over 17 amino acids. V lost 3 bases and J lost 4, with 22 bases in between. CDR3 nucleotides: TGTGCCAGCAGTTTCCCCCTCGAACGAGCCCCATCGTACGAGCAGTACTTC. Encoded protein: CASSFPLERAPSYEQYF.

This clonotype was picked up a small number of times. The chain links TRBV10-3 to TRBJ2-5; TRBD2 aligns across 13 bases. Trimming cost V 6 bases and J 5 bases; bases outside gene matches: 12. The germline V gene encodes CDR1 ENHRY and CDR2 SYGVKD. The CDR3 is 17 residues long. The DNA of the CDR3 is TGTGCCATCAGCCTCCGACTAGCGGGAGGTTCAGGGGAGACCCAGTACTTC. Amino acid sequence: CAISLRLAGGSGETQYF.

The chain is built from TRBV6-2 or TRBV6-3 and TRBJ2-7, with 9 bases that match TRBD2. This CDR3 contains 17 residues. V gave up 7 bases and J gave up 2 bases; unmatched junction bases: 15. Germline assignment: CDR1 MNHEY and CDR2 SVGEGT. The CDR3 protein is CASTSYPGLADPYEQYF. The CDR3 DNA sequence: TGTGCCAGCACCTCTTATCCGGGACTAGCCGACCCCTACGAGCAGTACTTC.

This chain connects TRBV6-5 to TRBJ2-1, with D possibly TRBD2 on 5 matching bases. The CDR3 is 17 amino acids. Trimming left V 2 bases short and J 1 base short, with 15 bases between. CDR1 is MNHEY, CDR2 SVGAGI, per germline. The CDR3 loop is CASSYGSSRISYNEQFF. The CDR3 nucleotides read TGTGCCAGCAGTTACGGCTCTAGCCGAATATCCTACAATGAGCAGTTCTTC.

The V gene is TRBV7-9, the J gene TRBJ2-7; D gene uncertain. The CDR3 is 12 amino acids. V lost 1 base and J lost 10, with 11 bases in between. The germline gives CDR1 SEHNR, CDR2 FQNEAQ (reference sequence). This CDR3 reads CASSLGPRAQYF. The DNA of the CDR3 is TGTGCCAGCAGCTTAGGTCCAAGGGCTCAGTACTTC.